What follows describes a single T cell receptor (beta chain). This entry is derived from a study of OX40 agonist ivuxolimab in advanced cancers. About the research overall: Every 2 weeks, patients got intravenous ivuxolimab at one of six dose levels (0.01-10 mg/kg).

Sequencing used immunoSEQ multiplex PCR; TCRdb keeps in-frame clones, though not all of them. The sample holds 55,000 to 70,000 clones, about 85% seen once. V lost 6 bases and J lost 3; bases outside the gene matches: 4. Germline assignment: CDR1 LNHDA and CDR2 SQIVND (reference sequence). The CDR3 spans 13 residues. This TCR came from an adult with an advanced solid tumor such as melanoma, head and neck, liver or kidney cancer. Sequences were derived from CD4+ or CD8+ T cells sorted from blood, sampled in a trial of the OX40 agonist ivuxolimab. The chain carries TRBV19 and TRBJ2-5; 7 bases agree with TRBD2. This CDR3 is CASSMGGEETQYF. The CDR3 DNA sequence: TGTGCCAGTAGCATGGGGGGGGAAGAGACCCAGTACTTC.